This is a list of T cell receptor beta chains from one sample in a study of shared clonotypes between healthy human individuals. Profiling relied on immunoSEQ multiplex PCR, and the TCRdb table lists in-frame clones only, not all of them. The top ten hold more than 0.9% of the sample, which has some 1,900,000 clones, about 95% seen once. What was sequenced was naive CD8+ T cells sorted from blood. These receptors were obtained from a man between 18 and 35 years old in good health. CDR3s include the opening cysteine and the closing phenylalanine or tryptophan. D genes are given only for firm matches. The size of a clone is reported for some rows only, either as once, few or many, or as a class for expanded clones.

TRBJ2-7 . TRBD2 TRBV5-4 CASSLLGLAGSPYEQYF TGTGCCAGCAGCCTGCTCGGACTAGCGGGGTCCCCCTACGAGCAGTACTTC
TRBJ1-1 . TRBD1 TRBV5-8 CASSWGQGSTEAFF TGTGCCAGCAGCTGGGGACAGGGGAGCACTGAAGCTTTCTTT
TRBJ2-2 . . TRBV2 CASSATVNTGELFF TGTGCCAGCAGTGCAACTGTTAACACCGGGGAGCTGTTTTTT
TRBJ1-1 . TRBD1 TRBV7-9 CASSPPLWDRMNTEAFF TGTGCCAGCAGCCCGCCCCTTTGGGACAGGATGAACACTGAAGCTTTCTTT
TRBJ1-2 . TRBD1 TRBV18 CASSPLARGNDYGYTF TGTGCCAGCTCACCACTGGCCAGGGGGAATGACTATGGCTACACCTTC
TRBJ2-5 . . TRBV4-2 CASSQEGGVFETQYF TGTGCCAGCAGCCAAGAAGGCGGGGTCTTTGAGACCCAGTACTTC
TRBJ2-7 . TRBD1 TRBV10-1 CASREVEGQIIYEQYF TGCGCCAGCAGAGAAGTAGAGGGACAGATTATCTACGAGCAGTACTTC
TRBJ2-7 . TRBD1 TRBV6-1 CASSYRQGVYEQYF TGTGCCAGCAGTTATCGACAGGGAGTCTACGAGCAGTACTTC
TRBJ2-7 . TRBD2 TRBV4-1 CASSNLAGTYEQYF TGCGCCAGCAGCAACCTAGCGGGCACCTACGAGCAGTACTTC
TRBJ1-3 . . TRBV10-3 CAISINEENTIYF TGTGCCATCAGTATAAACGAGGAGAACACCATATATTTT
TRBJ1-3 . . TRBV25-1 CASNPGTGNTIYF TGTGCCAGTAATCCGGGTACTGGAAACACCATATATTTT
TRBJ1-1 . . TRBV6-5 CASSTGREMNTEAFF TGTGCCAGCAGTACCGGACGGGAGATGAACACTGAAGCTTTCTTT
TRBJ1-2 . . TRBV19 CASSSGVNYGYTF TGTGCCAGTAGTTCTGGGGTTAACTATGGCTACACCTTC
TRBJ2-3 . TRBD2 TRBV27 CASSFISSGGTDTQYF TGTGCCAGCAGTTTTATTTCTAGCGGGGGCACAGATACGCAGTATTTT
TRBJ2-1 . . TRBV11-2 CASSPGDERPSYNEQFF TGTGCCAGCAGCCCCGGGGACGAAAGGCCCTCCTACAATGAGCAGTTCTTC
TRBJ2-3 . TRBD2 TRBV4-3 CASSQSGSEDTQYF TGCGCCAGCAGCCAAAGCGGGAGCGAGGATACGCAGTATTTT
TRBJ2-1 . TRBD2 TRBV13 CASSLPGGGYNEQFF TGTGCCAGCAGCCTCCCGGGAGGTGGATACAATGAGCAGTTCTTC
TRBJ1-5 . . TRBV6-5 CASSPYSNQPQHF TGTGCCAGCAGTCCGTATAGCAATCAGCCCCAGCATTTT
TRBJ2-7 . . TRBV13 CASSSTSDEQYF TGTGCCAGCAGCTCGACTAGTGACGAGCAGTACTTC
TRBJ2-7 . . TRBV7-9 CASSPTGFFEQYF TGTGCCAGCAGTCCTACAGGGTTTTTCGAGCAGTACTTC
TRBJ2-3 . . TRBV7-3 CASSPFGGAGTDTQYF TGTGCCAGCAGCCCCTTTGGGGGGGCAGGGACAGATACGCAGTATTTT
TRBJ2-1 . . TRBV6-5 CASSYSDSYNEQFF TGTGCCAGCAGTTACTCGGACAGCTACAATGAGCAGTTCTTC
TRBJ2-7 once TRBD2 TRBV6-6 CASSPGTSSFDEQYF TGTGCCAGCAGTCCCGGGACTAGTAGCTTCGACGAGCAGTACTTC
TRBJ2-2 . . TRBV27 CASSFGGELFF TGTGCCAGCAGTTTTGGAGGGGAGCTGTTTTTT
TRBJ2-5 . TRBD2 TRBV9 CASSVAAGGRETQYF TGTGCCAGCAGCGTAGCCGCGGGGGGTCGAGAGACCCAGTACTTC
TRBJ1-1 . . TRBV2 CASSVLRQPNTEAFF TGTGCCAGCAGTGTTCTTAGGCAGCCTAACACTGAAGCTTTCTTT
TRBJ1-1 once TRBD1 TRBV6-1 CASSEVPGQGAALPEAFF TGTGCCAGCAGCGAAGTGCCGGGACAGGGGGCGGCTCTCCCTGAAGCTTTCTTT
TRBJ1-5 once . TRBV28 CASSLDSNQPQHF TGTGCCAGCAGTTTAGACAGCAATCAGCCCCAGCATTTT
TRBJ1-2 . . TRBV18 CASSHLQDSYYGYTF TGTGCCAGCTCACACCTTCAGGACAGTTATTATGGCTACACCTTC
TRBJ2-7 . TRBD2 TRBV5-6 CASSSGLVYEQYF TGTGCCAGCAGCTCGGGACTAGTTTACGAGCAGTACTTC
TRBJ2-1 once . TRBV15 CALRGAGRNEQFF TGTGCCCTCAGGGGCGCAGGGCGGAATGAGCAGTTCTTC
TRBJ2-7 few . TRBV5-4 CASSLTESSYEQYF TGTGCCAGCAGCTTGACAGAGAGCTCCTACGAGCAGTACTTC
TRBJ1-1 . . TRBV30 CAWSVGRVGEAFF TGTGCCTGGAGTGTCGGTCGGGTAGGTGAAGCTTTCTTT
TRBJ2-1 . TRBD2 TRBV4-1 CASSQKLAGAAYNEQFF TGCGCCAGCAGCCAAAAACTAGCGGGGGCCGCCTACAATGAGCAGTTCTTC
TRBJ2-2 . TRBD2 TRBV6-5 CASSTGGSNTGELFF TGTGCCAGCAGCACGGGGGGGTCGAACACCGGGGAGCTGTTTTTT
TRBJ1-6 . . TRBV7-6 CASSLYDGSPLHF TGTGCCAGCAGCTTATACGACGGTTCACCCCTCCACTTT
TRBJ2-2 . . TRBV7-9 CASSLVGGTGELFF TGTGCCAGCAGCTTAGTTGGGGGCACCGGGGAGCTGTTTTTT
TRBJ2-7 . TRBD1 TRBV29-1 CSVHGQGYEQYF TGCAGCGTCCACGGACAGGGCTACGAGCAGTACTTC
TRBJ2-3 . TRBD2 TRBV7-9 CASSSAGTIFTDTQYF TGTGCCAGCAGCTCTGCCGGGACTATCTTCACAGATACGCAGTATTTT
TRBJ2-1 . . TRBV27 CASSWGTSYNEQFF TGTGCCAGCAGTTGGGGGACGAGCTACAATGAGCAGTTCTTC
TRBJ2-7 . . TRBV2 CASSEISYEQYF TGTGCCAGCAGTGAAATCAGCTACGAGCAGTACTTC
TRBJ2-2 . . TRBV13 CASSEGNTGELFF TGTGCCAGCAGTGAGGGGAACACCGGGGAGCTGTTTTTT
TRBJ2-3 . . TRBV5-4 CASSLGYTDTQYF TGTGCCAGCAGCTTGGGATACACAGATACGCAGTATTTT
TRBJ2-5 once TRBD2 TRBV7-9 CASSLAVSGGYQETQYF TGTGCCAGCAGCTTAGCGGTTAGCGGGGGATACCAAGAGACCCAGTACTTC
TRBJ1-3 . . TRBV5-8 CASSDLDSISGNTIYF TGTGCCAGCAGCGACCTCGACAGCATCTCTGGAAACACCATATATTTT
TRBJ2-7 . . TRBV28 CASRDIAYEQYF TGTGCCAGCAGGGACATAGCCTACGAGCAGTACTTC
TRBJ2-3 . . TRBV2 CASSETPLRQYF TGTGCCAGCAGTGAGACACCTTTGAGGCAGTATTTT
TRBJ2-7 . . TRBV25-1 CASSDRHREQYF TGTGCCAGCAGTGATCGGCACCGCGAGCAGTACTTC
TRBJ2-3 once . TRBV7-9 CASSSEALDTQYF TGTGCCAGCAGCTCCGAGGCGTTAGATACGCAGTATTTT
TRBJ1-1 . . TRBV2 CASSVGGENTEAFF TGTGCCAGCAGTGTAGGGGGGGAGAACACTGAAGCTTTCTTT
TRBJ2-3 . . TRBV6-6 CASSSTDTVTDTQYF TGTGCCAGCAGTTCGACAGACACTGTCACAGATACGCAGTATTTT